The entry below describes one T cell receptor (beta chain). The data were obtained in a study of blood T cell repertoires in COVID-19. The wider study: Specimens from acute and convalescent COVID-19 originated in the United States, Italy and Spain. T cells, B-cell-depleted T cells, or PBMCs provided the cDNA or gDNA that served as material.

Germline loops: CDR1 SGHNT, CDR2 YENEEA. V was pared by 0 bases and J by 1 base, with 7 bases between. The CDR3 covers 15 residues. Per the authors' pipeline: Reference gene primers were amplified, and this amplification served to estimate nucleated cell counts. TCRdb's table, derived via immunoSEQ multiplex PCR, lists solely in-frame clones and lacks some. V and J calls and clone size are copied from that table; D and trimming were computed from the DNA. The sample lists roughly 50,000 clones, 80% to 90% occurring once. This chain uses TRBV11-3 with TRBJ1-3; D is ambiguous. The receptor was isolated from an elderly man with acute or convalescent COVID-19. Specimen: peripheral blood. As DNA, the CDR3 is TGTGCCAGCAGCTTAGAGGGAGCGTCTGGAAACACCATATATTTT. Translated: CASSLEGASGNTIYF. Complete variable domain (other parts from reference TRBV11-3 and TRBJ1-3): EAGVVQSPRYKIIEKKQPVAFWCNPISGHNTLYWYLQNLGQGPELLIRYENEEAVDDSQLPKDRFSAERLKGVDSTLKIQPAELGDSAVYLCASSLEGASGNTIYFGEGSWLTVV.